Below are 14 T cell receptor beta chains sequenced from a single sample in a study of a mutant IDH1 vaccine in newly diagnosed glioma. Using immunoSEQ multiplex PCR, the repertoire was profiled, and TCRdb retains in-frame clones only, with some absent. The data contain around 30,000 clones, approximately 87% of them singletons. Documented time point: week 47, end of study. The content of each vaccine dose was 300 ug of mutant IDH1 20-mer peptide, and topical imiquimod accompanied it. For these TCRs, the target antigens are not known. The specimen was PBMCs, collected from a glioma patient whose treatment included an IDH1 peptide vaccine. The origin of the receptors is a young woman with glioma.

The J gene is TRBJ1-5, the V gene TRBV6-1; 7 bases are shared with TRBD1. Looked up from germline, CDR1 is MNHNS and CDR2 is SASEGT. The CDR3 extends over 14 amino acids. The trim removed 8 bases at V and 6 bases at J, leaving 10 bases unmatched. CDR3 nucleotides: TGTGCCAGCGGCCAGACAGGGTTGGGTCAGCCCCAGCATTTT. Amino acid sequence: CASGQTGLGQPQHF.

This chain joins TRBV7-9 and TRBJ2-5, with D possibly matching TRBD1 (6 bases). The CDR3 extends over 13 amino acids. The V end was cut by 6 bases, the J end by 2 bases, with 10 bases between. Germline V gives CDR1 SEHNR, CDR2 FQNEAQ (reference sequence). Here the CDR3 DNA reads TGTGCCAGCAGGGGGGCCTTGCAAGAGACCCAGTACTTC. Translating it yields CASRGALQETQYF. Drawing the rest from reference TRBV7-9 and TRBJ2-5, the complete variable domain is DTGVSQNPRHKITKRGQNVTFRCDPISEHNRLYWYRQTLGQGPEFLTYFQNEAQLEKSRLLSDRFSAERPKGSFSTLEIQRTEQGDSAMYLCASRGALQETQYFGPGTRLLVL.

The chain recombines TRBV29-1 with TRBJ2-2; D is possibly TRBD1 (6 bases). This CDR3 contains 15 residues. The V gene lost 6 bases and the J gene lost 1 base, with 15 bases spanning the gap. Germline V gene data show CDR1 as SQVTM and CDR2 as ANQGSEA. CDR3 amino acids: CSVVVGGVNTGELFF. In DNA, the CDR3 is TGCAGCGTGGTTGTAGGGGGTGTGAACACCGGGGAGCTGTTTTTT.

The chain combines TRBV7-5 with TRBJ2-7. TRBV7-5 is a pseudogene locus. The CDR3 spans 17 residues. CDR3 bases: TGTGTCAGAAGCTTAAGGGGGAGGACTCGTCCCTCCTACGAGCAGTACTTC. Encoded protein: CVRSLRGRTRPSYEQYF.

V usage is TRBV2 and J usage is TRBJ2-7; TRBD2 might be the D (5 bases). With 6 bases removed from V and 9 bases from J, the gap between germline ends came to 24 bases. Germline V gives CDR1 SNHLY, CDR2 FYNNEI. This CDR3 spans 15 amino acids. CDR3 in amino acids: CASSVGRLQRLTQYF. Written as DNA, the CDR3 is TGTGCCAGCAGCGTCGGTCGCCTACAACGACTAACGCAGTACTTC.

The CDR3, as DNA: TGCGCCAGCAGCTTGGAATTGGACACTGAAGCTTTCTTT. It encodes CASSLELDTEAFF. This rearrangement joins TRBV5-1 to TRBJ1-1; D is unresolved. The germline V gene encodes CDR1 SGHRS and CDR2 YFSETQ. The CDR3 loop spans 13 amino acids. V lost 0 bases to trimming and J lost 3 bases, with 6 bases between them.

V and J are TRBV19 and TRBJ2-2, with D tentatively TRBD1 (5 bases). The CDR3 has 17 residues. CDR1 is LNHDA and CDR2 is SQIVND in the germline V gene (reference sequence). Between the trimmed V and J ends, which lost 3 bases and 4 bases, there was a span of 18 bases. The CDR3 sequence: CASSILGQGRRTGELFF. CDR3 nucleotides: TGTGCCAGTAGTATTTTGGGGCAGGGTCGGCGCACCGGGGAGCTGTTTTTT.

This clone came up once. The chain carries TRBV5-1 and TRBJ1-1; the D gene is possibly TRBD1 (6 bases). The V gene's germline CDR1 is SGHRS and CDR2 YFSETQ. V was pared by 0 bases and J by 3 bases, with 9 bases between. This CDR3 contains 14 residues. The CDR3 loop is CASSLVQGYTEAFF. The CDR3 DNA follows: TGCGCCAGCAGCTTGGTGCAGGGGTACACTGAAGCTTTCTTT.

The chain employs TRBV5-8 and TRBJ1-2; D is unresolved. This CDR3 is 13 amino acids long. Trimming left V 6 bases short and J 4 bases short, with 13 bases between. Germline CDR1 reads SGHTS; CDR2 reads YDEGEE. The CDR3 DNA is TGTGCCAGCACTTCATCCGGGCCCTATGGCTACACCTTC. Its protein is CASTSSGPYGYTF.

Concerning this clone: Different DNA sequences within this sample yield the same CDR3. The CDR3 is CSVVGQPNTEAFF. CDR3 nucleotide sequence: TGCAGCGTTGTAGGACAACCGAACACTGAAGCTTTCTTT. The chain links TRBV29-1 to TRBJ1-1; TRBD1 is a possible D gene (5 bases). The CDR3 runs 13 residues. Germline values: CDR1 SQVTM, CDR2 ANQGSEA. The V gene lost 4 bases and the J gene lost 1 base, with 10 bases spanning the gap.

The V gene is TRBV6-1, the J gene TRBJ2-2; TRBD1 or TRBD2 may be the D gene (7 bases each). The CDR3 length is 14 residues. V was shortened by 4 bases and J by 5 bases, with 11 bases between the two germline ends. The germline V gene has CDR1 MNHNS and CDR2 SASEGT. The CDR3 is CASSAQGGTGELFF. The CDR3 nucleotides are TGTGCCAGCAGTGCCCAGGGGGGGACCGGGGAGCTGTTTTTT.

The chain joins TRBV7-3 to TRBJ1-2, with 7 bases identical to TRBD1. Germline V lookup: CDR1 SGHTA, CDR2 FQGTGA. V shed 1 base, J shed 8 bases, and the junction held 7 bases outside the gene matches. The CDR3 has 14 amino acids. CDR3 region: CASSLIGGTVGYTF. The CDR3 coding sequence is TGTGCCAGCAGCTTAATAGGGGGCACGGTAGGCTACACCTTC.

This chain links TRBV19 with TRBJ1-5, with no clear D. Germline V lookup: CDR1 LNHDA, CDR2 SQIVND (reference sequence). The CDR3 sequence is 12 residues long. Trimming cost V 3 bases and J 9 bases, with 9 bases left between them. The CDR3 region has the DNA TGTGCCAGTAGTATTGGCTTTTCGCCCCAGCATTTT. Translated: CASSIGFSPQHF.

The chain links TRBV5-6 to TRBJ2-7, with 8 bases that match TRBD2. CDR1 is SGHDT and CDR2 is YYEEEE in the germline V gene. V gave up 3 bases and J gave up 3 bases; unmatched junction bases: 17. CDR3 length equals 18 residues. CDR3 sequence reads: CASSSNGAGGLIGYEQYF. DNA of the CDR3: TGTGCCAGCAGCTCAAACGGCGCGGGGGGCCTCATAGGCTACGAGCAGTACTTC.